Listed below are T cell receptor beta chains from one sample, sequenced in a study of CXCR3-negative and CXCR3-positive naive CD8 T cells. From its re-call of the 5' RACE reads, TCRdb lists each CDR3 protein once, without DNA. The sample has roughly 140,000 distinct CDR3 sequences. The specimen sequenced was naive CXCR3+ CD8+ T cells from blood. The receptor source for this set is a human donor in good health. Some clones in this sample may be carry-over from other donors' samples. Both conserved end residues are part of each CDR3. Each record gives: J gene, V gene, CDR3 protein.

TRBJ2-1 TRBV29-1 CSVEEQTNNEQFF
TRBJ2-1 TRBV5-1 CASSFFNNHDEQFF
TRBJ1-2 TRBV15 CATSRGQGATYGYTF
TRBJ2-5 TRBV29-1 CSVEDGTGAWETQYF
TRBJ2-7 TRBV20-1 CSASSGTGGYEQYF
TRBJ1-1 TRBV5-1 CASSLPGGNTEAFF
TRBJ2-7 TRBV29-1 CSVDGTSGDTTYEQYF
TRBJ2-1 TRBV19 CASTQTSGPNEQFF
TRBJ2-3 TRBV20-1 CSARGNTDTQYF
TRBJ2-7 TRBV20-1 CSARDVAGAFFEQYF
TRBJ1-4 TRBV12-3/TRBV12-4 CASRLTAEKLFF
TRBJ2-7 TRBV4-3 CASSQDRIGDGEQYF
TRBJ2-2 TRBV21-1 CASSPQKDRVEHRELFF
TRBJ1-2 TRBV19 CASSISGSSYTF
TRBJ2-5 TRBV7-9 CASSVTSGGIETQYF
TRBJ2-7 TRBV2 CATLPPNSYEQYF
TRBJ2-6 TRBV4-1 CASSQADRAGANVLTF
TRBJ2-7 TRBV4-2 CASSQEDRVRYEQYF
TRBJ1-1 TRBV30 CAWSVREALNTEAFF
TRBJ2-1 TRBV25-1 CASSEVQGSSYNEQFF
TRBJ2-3 TRBV7-8 CASSLERGGLTDTQYF
TRBJ2-5 TRBV7-6 CASSGRDFQETQYF
TRBJ2-1 TRBV12-3/TRBV12-4 CASSFSGGASYNEQFF
TRBJ1-1 TRBV4-3 CASSSSSGISGTEAFF
TRBJ2-7 TRBV5-5 CASSLWSTYEQYF
TRBJ2-5 TRBV7-6 CASSSGLAAEETQYF
TRBJ1-2 TRBV29-1 CSVVLANGGYTF
TRBJ1-1 TRBV7-9 CASSLRTTMNTEAFF
TRBJ2-1 TRBV6-5 CASRPQGSGGVNEQFF
TRBJ2-7 TRBV5-1 CASRNDRGVSYEQYF
TRBJ2-7 TRBV5-5 CASSFGFSGGSEQYF
TRBJ1-4 TRBV7-9 CASTVSTNEKLFF
TRBJ2-2 TRBV30 CAWSVPGTSGSIANTGELFF
TRBJ1-1 TRBV9 CASSVGGQDTEAFF
TRBJ2-2 TRBV4-1 CASSQAGAYTGELFF
TRBJ2-7 TRBV5-6 CASSLSGLPYEQYF
TRBJ1-5 TRBV4-2 CASSQDRESNQPQHF
TRBJ1-1 TRBV5-4 CASSSFREGEAFF
TRBJ1-2 TRBV4-3 CASSQEVVSYGYTF
TRBJ1-2 TRBV9 CASSPSTGRTNYGYTF
TRBJ1-2 TRBV4-1 CASSPLGEDGYTF
TRBJ1-1 TRBV6-6 CASSYSGEGPNTEAFF
TRBJ1-5 TRBV28 CASSAWGRGAQPQHF
TRBJ2-7 TRBV29-1 CSVRGAGESSYEQYF